A single sample gave rise to the 17 T cell receptor beta chains below, sequenced in a study of T cells expressing NK-cell markers. TCRdb processed the 5' RACE reads again and assigns one entry to each CDR3 protein, with no DNA. The sample includes roughly 160,000 distinct CDR3 sequences. The sample taken for sequencing was blood T cells: a sorted CD56 or NKG2C T cell subset, CD4+ or CD8+ T cells, or bulk PBMC T cells (not recorded which). These receptor sequences come from a woman aged 18 to 75 in good health.

This chain links TRBV5-1 with TRBJ2-7; TCRdb calls TRBD2, which cannot be checked without DNA. The CDR3 length is 16 residues. The germline V gene has CDR1 SGHRS and CDR2 YFSETQ. The CDR3 region is CASSQGLASFSYEQYF.

The CDR3 sequence: CASSATGLPEAFF. This chain connects TRBV6-1 to TRBJ1-1; TCRdb lists TRBD1, though no DNA is available to test this call. Germline assignment: CDR1 MNHNS and CDR2 SASEGT. The CDR3 contains 13 residues.

This chain joins TRBV2 and TRBJ1-2. The CDR3 covers 13 residues. Germline V gives CDR1 SNHLY, CDR2 FYNNEI. The CDR3 protein is CASSEHPNYGYTF.

The chain has TRBV12-3 or TRBV12-4 and TRBJ2-7; checking the TCRdb D call of TRBD1 is not possible without DNA. The CDR3 loop spans 14 amino acids. The CDR3 sequence: CASSLGGGDYEQYF.

The rearrangement links TRBV6-9 to TRBJ2-1. Germline CDR1 reads MNHGY; CDR2 reads SVAAGI. The CDR3 is 11 residues long. CDR3: CASSYGSEQFF.

The rearrangement links TRBV18 to TRBJ2-7. The CDR3 length is 13 residues. Germline loops: CDR1 KGHSH, CDR2 LQKENI. The CDR3 region is CASSQIRNYEQYF.

J is TRBJ2-1 and V is TRBV9; no DNA is available, so the TRBD2 call from TCRdb remains unchecked. Germline V gives CDR1 SGDLS, CDR2 YYNGEE. This CDR3 is 15 amino acids long. The CDR3 reads CASSVAARKENEQFF.

V usage is TRBV2 and J usage is TRBJ2-2; the D call from TCRdb, TRBD1, cannot be confirmed without DNA. The CDR3 sequence is 17 residues long. The germline V gene has CDR1 SNHLY and CDR2 FYNNEI. CDR3 amino acids: CASTGGAGGVVTGELFF. Complete variable domain (other parts from reference TRBV2 and TRBJ2-2): EPEVTQTPSHQVTQMGQEVILRCVPISNHLYFYWYRQILGQKVEFLVSFYNNEISEKSEIFDDQFSVERPDGSNFTLKIRSTKLEDSAMYFCASTGGAGGVVTGELFFGEGSRLTVL.

J is TRBJ2-4 and V is TRBV5-1; TCRdb reports TRBD2, a call that lacks DNA to check it against. The CDR3 has 15 amino acids. Germline CDR1 and CDR2: SGHRS and YFSETQ. CDR3 sequence: CASSLEGLLANIQYF.

The chain links TRBV16 to TRBJ2-1. CDR1 is KGHSY, CDR2 FQNENV, per germline. The CDR3 is made up of 12 amino acids. CDR3 residues: CASSQSNNEQFF. The full variable domain, with the rest looked up from reference TRBV16 and TRBJ2-1, is GEEVAQTPKHLVRGEGQKAKLYCAPIKGHSYVFWYQQVLKNEFKFLISFQNENVFDETGMPKERFSAKCLPNSPCSLEIQATKLEDSAVYFCASSQSNNEQFFGPGTRLTVL.

This rearrangement joins TRBV5-1 to TRBJ1-6; TCRdb designates TRBD1, a call that cannot be tested without DNA. The CDR3 has 14 amino acids. CDR1 SGHRS and CDR2 YFSETQ come from the germline V gene. CDR3 sequence: CASQGATGGSPLHF.

The CDR3 loop is CASSRGPEDEQYF. The rearrangement joins TRBV7-2 to TRBJ2-7. Germline V gene lookup returns CDR1 SGHTA and CDR2 FQGNSA. CDR3 length equals 13 residues.

This rearrangement joins TRBV12-3 or TRBV12-4 to TRBJ1-1; no DNA is available, so the TRBD1 call from TCRdb remains unchecked. The CDR3 sequence is 17 residues long. CDR3 residues: CASSLRAGGLMNTEAFF.

This chain uses TRBV20-1 with TRBJ2-1; absent DNA, TCRdb's TRBD1 call cannot be checked. Germline CDR1 DFQATT, CDR2 SNEGSKA (reference sequence). The CDR3 sequence is 17 residues long. CDR3 sequence: CSARVSGRQGGRDEQFF.

The chain couples TRBV5-1 to TRBJ2-5; TCRdb's assignment of TRBD2 cannot be checked, as there is no DNA. There are 13 residues in the CDR3. Germline V gene lookup returns CDR1 SGHRS and CDR2 YFSETQ. The CDR3 is CASSYSGQETQYF.

The gene calls are TRBV12-3 or TRBV12-4 and TRBJ2-4. The CDR3 loop spans 15 amino acids. The CDR3 loop is CASSVITLAKNIQYF.

The chain employs TRBV3-1 and TRBJ2-7; TCRdb returns TRBD2, unconfirmable since there is no DNA. The CDR3 contains 18 residues. Germline CDR1 and CDR2: LGHDT and YNNKEL (reference sequence). CDR3 residues: CASSHVPPGLAGAYEQYF.